This TCR beta chain stems from a study of blood T cell repertoires in COVID-19. Overall study context: Specimens from acute and convalescent COVID-19 originated in the United States, Italy and Spain. Sources were T cells, B-cell-depleted T cells, or PBMCs; the material itself was cDNA or gDNA.

The germline V gene encodes CDR1 SEHNR and CDR2 FQNEAQ (reference sequence). The CDR3 contains 15 residues. V shed 8 bases and J shed 0 bases, with 16 bases lying between them. This table comes from immunoSEQ multiplex PCR, and its TCRdb copy is limited to in-frame clones, with some not included. Of more than 250,000 clones listed, about 89% are singletons. Individuals drawn from approximately 22 US areas were about 18 to 89 years old. This sequence originates from a woman aged 25 to 39 who had recovered from COVID-19. V and J are TRBV7-9 and TRBJ1-2; D ambiguous. Sequenced material: PBMCs or T cells enriched from blood (not recorded which). The CDR3 sequence: CASSPDGIANYGYTF. CDR3 DNA sequence: TGTGCCAGCTCTCCAGACGGGATAGCTAACTATGGCTACACCTTC.